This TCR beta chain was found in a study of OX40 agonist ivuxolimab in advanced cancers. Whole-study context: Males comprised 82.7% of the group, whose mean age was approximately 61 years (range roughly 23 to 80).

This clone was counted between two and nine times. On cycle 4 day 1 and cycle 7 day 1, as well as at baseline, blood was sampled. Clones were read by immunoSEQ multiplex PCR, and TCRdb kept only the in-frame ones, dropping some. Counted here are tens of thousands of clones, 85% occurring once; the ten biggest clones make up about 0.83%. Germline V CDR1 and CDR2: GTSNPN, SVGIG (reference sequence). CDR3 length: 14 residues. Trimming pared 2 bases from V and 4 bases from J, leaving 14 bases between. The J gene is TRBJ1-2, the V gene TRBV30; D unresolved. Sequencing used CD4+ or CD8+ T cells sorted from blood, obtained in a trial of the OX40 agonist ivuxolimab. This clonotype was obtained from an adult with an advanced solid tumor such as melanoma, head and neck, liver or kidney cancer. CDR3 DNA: TGTGCCTGGAGTCCTGGACGGCGAAGCTATGGCTACACCTTC. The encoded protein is CAWSPGRRSYGYTF.